Reported below is one T cell receptor (beta chain). What antigen it recognizes has not been identified. No base qualities exist here, and no much larger clone lies one base off it. The sample originates from a study of blood T cell repertoires in COVID-19 (dated by TCRdb to the early 2020s). For context, the study as a whole: The collaborator samples originated in the United States, Italy and Spain and spanned the acute and convalescent phases of COVID-19. Samples were obtained from the ongoing ImmuneRACE study (first 160 participants) and from over 1,000 subjects provided by 6 global collaborators. Sample metadata almost always included a de-identified subject ID, COVID-19 status, age in years and sex. The material from the prospective study consisted of cDNA or gDNA derived from T cells, B-cell-depleted T cells, or PBMCs. HLA class I and class II types, where available, came from metadata supplied by the sample provider rather than from assay-based typing. The repertoires were released in a freely available public database meant as a resource for research on the immune response to SARS-CoV-2. Subjects who had been exposed to COVID-19, were actively infected with it, or had recovered from it provided the deeply sampled blood TCRbeta repertoires that made up the dataset.

Beyond this particular receptor, the publication reports: The amount of clinical and demographic metadata varied by source and participant and was provided uncurated.

CDR1 and CDR2 are drawn from the germline V gene: SQVTM, ANQGSEA. Germline trimming: 7 bases from V, 8 bases from J; junction bases outside gene matches: 5. Reading from cysteine to phenylalanine, the CDR3 counts 13 amino acids. The kept DNA is CDR3 alone, 39 bases in frame from the first base. Participants in the prospective study were enrolled through a virtual design, were aged about 18 to 90 years, and lived in under 25 United States geographic areas. To assign participants to cohorts, the prospective study relied on clinical history that participants themselves reported in a screening survey and a study questionnaire. Exposed participants were defined as having been in contact with someone with a PCR-confirmed or clinician-diagnosed COVID-19 case within 2 weeks of study entry. In the prospective study, mobile phlebotomists collected whole blood, serum and a nasopharyngeal or oropharyngeal swab from each participant. Over a roughly 2-month period, participants in the prospective study had the option of providing additional blood draws and questionnaires. Before DNA extraction, prospective study blood samples were shipped either frozen or at room temperature.

TCRbeta CDR3 regions were amplified from genomic DNA by means of the immunoSEQ Assay, a bias-controlled multiplex PCR. As for the authors' bioinformatics: Nucleated cell counts per sample were estimated from amplification of reference gene primers within the assay. To quantify the absolute abundance of each unique TCRbeta CDR3 rearrangement, sequence reads were collapsed and filtered. For each sample, productive Simpson clonality was calculated by taking the square root of Simpson's diversity index across productive rearrangements. Held by TCRdb, this immuneACCESS table contains in-frame sequences only and omits some clones. Under half of the omission traces to an unresolved V gene where checked; the cause of the rest is unknown. The DNA gave D and trimming, while V, J and clone size come from that table. The sample profile shows 220,000 or so clones; more than 80% of them were found once. The ten largest clones represent around 0.85% of the sample.

The chain couples TRBV29-1 to TRBJ1-4; the central 12 bases match TRBD1. The source material was PBMCs or T cells enriched from blood (not recorded which). The TCR sequence derives from a man aged 50 to 60 who had been exposed to COVID-19. The nucleotide sequence reads TGCAGCGGTCGGGACAGGGGGCTCGAAAAACTGTTTTTT. Its translation reads: CSGRDRGLEKLFF.